The rows below give T cell receptor beta chains drawn from one sample of a study of identical twins. Using its own MiXCR run on the 5' RACE reads, TCRdb lists one record per CDR3 protein. In the table there are approximately 600,000 distinct CDR3 sequences, 9.6% of which are singletons. The same data also went into a second study, on yellow fever vaccine responses in identical twins.

Sequencing was carried out using PBMCs. These receptors all come from a woman between 18 and 29 years old in good health. Each CDR3 is given without its conserved first and last residue. The order of the fields is J gene, V gene, CDR3 protein.

>TRBJ2-2|TRBV20-1
SARIPQGGTTGELF
>TRBJ2-7|TRBV28
ASSRLAGVSHEQY
>TRBJ2-7|TRBV5-4
ASSSGLAAYEQY
>TRBJ2-5|TRBV7-9
ASSSPGQGALETQY
>TRBJ2-7|TRBV7-6
ASSNRAGNYEQY
>TRBJ2-4|TRBV7-9
ASSLLLENIQY
>TRBJ1-2|TRBV5-1
ASSEAPQGANYGYT
>TRBJ2-5|TRBV18
ASSPPTATGETQY
>TRBJ2-7|TRBV29-1
SVRNRDYEQY
>TRBJ2-7|TRBV3-1
ASSQAKTYEQY
>TRBJ2-3|TRBV5-1
ASSLSFLGDSRTDTQY
>TRBJ2-7|TRBV29-1
SVGGFYEQY
>TRBJ2-6|TRBV29-1
SVEERRAGANVLT
>TRBJ2-5|TRBV9
ASGSGRAETQY
>TRBJ2-1|TRBV29-1
SVALGSGNEQF
>TRBJ2-2|TRBV5-6
ASSSGGSGELF
>TRBJ1-5|TRBV5-6
ASSLTGGWNQPQH
>TRBJ2-7|TRBV20-1
SASQVSQY
>TRBJ2-1|TRBV12-3/TRBV12-4
ASTSSGGGDNEQF
>TRBJ1-5|TRBV5-1
ASSAEGNTQPQH
>TRBJ1-6|TRBV12-3/TRBV12-4
ASSLSEGRGESPLH
>TRBJ2-7|TRBV3-1
ASVSDRGVSEQY
>TRBJ2-7|TRBV27
ASSPYLLAGGSEQY
>TRBJ2-5|TRBV10-3
AISDPRAGETQY
>TRBJ1-1|TRBV7-9
ASSLETGVREAF
>TRBJ1-2|TRBV7-9
ASVQSDGQDYGYT
>TRBJ2-3|TRBV5-1
ASSLAQGSDTQY
>TRBJ1-1|TRBV12-3/TRBV12-4
ASTRGETEAF
>TRBJ2-3|TRBV27
ASSPLPGRAATDTQY
>TRBJ2-7|TRBV7-6
ASSPPTSGFNEQY
>TRBJ1-1|TRBV6-1
ASSRLMGRNTEAF
>TRBJ1-3|TRBV6-1
ASSPGRAGNTIY
>TRBJ2-2|TRBV19
ASSGQGAGELF
>TRBJ2-3|TRBV13
ASSPIPRGPDTQY
>TRBJ2-6|TRBV19
ASTQGKAGANVLT
>TRBJ2-3|TRBV28
ASSSYRGGLLVTDTQY
>TRBJ2-7|TRBV6-5
ASSYLGGDTYEQY
>TRBJ1-3|TRBV27
ASSPKGTRNTIY
>TRBJ2-1|TRBV7-9
ASSLALGLAVGNEQF
>TRBJ2-4|TRBV7-2
ASSSMRSGLAKNIQY
>TRBJ2-2|TRBV7-2
ATSRGGLRSRTGELF
>TRBJ2-7|TRBV14
ASSQEQGPSYEQY
>TRBJ2-7|TRBV7-8
ASSLDRTGGGYEQY
>TRBJ2-2|TRBV29-1
SASRDGTGELF